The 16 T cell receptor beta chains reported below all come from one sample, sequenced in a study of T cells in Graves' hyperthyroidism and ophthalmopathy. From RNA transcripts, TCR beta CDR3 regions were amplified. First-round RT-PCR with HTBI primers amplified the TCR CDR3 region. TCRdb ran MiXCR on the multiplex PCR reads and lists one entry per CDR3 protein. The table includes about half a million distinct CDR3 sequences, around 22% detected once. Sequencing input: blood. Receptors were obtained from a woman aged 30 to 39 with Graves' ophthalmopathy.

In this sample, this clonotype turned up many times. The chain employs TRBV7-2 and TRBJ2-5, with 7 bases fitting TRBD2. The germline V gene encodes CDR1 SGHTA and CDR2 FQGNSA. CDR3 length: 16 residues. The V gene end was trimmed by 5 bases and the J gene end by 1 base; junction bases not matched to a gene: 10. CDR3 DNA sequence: TGTGCCAGCAGCCCGGGATGGGGAGGGGCCCAAGAGACCCAGTACTTC. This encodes CASSPGWGGAQETQYF.

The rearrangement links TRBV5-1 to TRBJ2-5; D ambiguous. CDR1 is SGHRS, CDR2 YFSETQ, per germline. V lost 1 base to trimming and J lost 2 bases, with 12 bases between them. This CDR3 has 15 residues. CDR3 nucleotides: TGCGCCAGCAGCTTGAAGACGAGCGTACAAGAGACCCAGTACTTC. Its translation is CASSLKTSVQETQYF.

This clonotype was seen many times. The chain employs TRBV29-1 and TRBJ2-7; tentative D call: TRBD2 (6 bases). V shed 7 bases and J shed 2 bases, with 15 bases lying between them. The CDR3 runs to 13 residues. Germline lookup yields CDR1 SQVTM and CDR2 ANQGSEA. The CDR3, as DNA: TGCAGCGGTCGTGATGGCGGGGCCTACGAGCAGTACTTC. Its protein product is CSGRDGGAYEQYF.

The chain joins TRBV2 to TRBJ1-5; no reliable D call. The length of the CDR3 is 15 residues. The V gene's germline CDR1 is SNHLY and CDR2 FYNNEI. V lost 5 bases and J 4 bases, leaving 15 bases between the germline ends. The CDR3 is CASSPGVAGNQPQHF. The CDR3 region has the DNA TGTGCCAGCAGTCCCGGCGTGGCGGGGAATCAGCCCCAGCATTTT.

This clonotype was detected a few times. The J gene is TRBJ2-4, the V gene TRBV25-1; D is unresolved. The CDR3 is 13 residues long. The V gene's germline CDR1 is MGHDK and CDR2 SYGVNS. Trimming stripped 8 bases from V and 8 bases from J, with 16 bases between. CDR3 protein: CASCQLGMDIQYF. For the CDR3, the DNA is TGTGCCAGCTGTCAGCTGGGGATGGACATTCAGTACTTC. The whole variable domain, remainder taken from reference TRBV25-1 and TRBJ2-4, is EADIYQTPRYLVIGTGKKITLECSQTMGHDKMYWYQQDPGMELHLIHYSYGVNSTEKGDLSSESTVSRIRTEHFPLTLESARPSHTSQYLCASCQLGMDIQYFGAGTRLSVL.

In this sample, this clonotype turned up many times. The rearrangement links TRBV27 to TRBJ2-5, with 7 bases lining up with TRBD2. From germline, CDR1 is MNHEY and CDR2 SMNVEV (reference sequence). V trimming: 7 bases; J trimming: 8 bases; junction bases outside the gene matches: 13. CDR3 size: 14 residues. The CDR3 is CASMGGSSGTTQYF. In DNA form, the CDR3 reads TGTGCCAGCATGGGTGGGTCTAGCGGTACCACCCAGTACTTC.

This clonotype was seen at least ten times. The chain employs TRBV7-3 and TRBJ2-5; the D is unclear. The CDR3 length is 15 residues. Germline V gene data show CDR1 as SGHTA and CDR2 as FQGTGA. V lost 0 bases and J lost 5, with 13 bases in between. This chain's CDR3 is CASSLTPDLHETQYF. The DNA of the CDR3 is TGTGCCAGCAGCTTAACCCCGGACCTACACGAGACCCAGTACTTC. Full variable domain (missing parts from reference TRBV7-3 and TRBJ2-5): GAGVSQTPSNKVTEKGKYVELRCDPISGHTALYWYRQSLGQGPEFLIYFQGTGAADDSGLPNDRFFAVRPEGSVSTLKIQRTERGDSAVYLCASSLTPDLHETQYFGPGTRLLVL.

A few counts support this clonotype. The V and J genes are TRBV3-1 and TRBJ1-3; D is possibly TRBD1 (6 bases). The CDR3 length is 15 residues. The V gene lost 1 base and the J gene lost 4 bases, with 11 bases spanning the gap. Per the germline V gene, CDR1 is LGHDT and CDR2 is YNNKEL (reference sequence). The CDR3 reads CASSQGTGWGNTIYF. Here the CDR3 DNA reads TGTGCCAGCAGCCAAGGAACAGGGTGGGGAAACACCATATATTTT.

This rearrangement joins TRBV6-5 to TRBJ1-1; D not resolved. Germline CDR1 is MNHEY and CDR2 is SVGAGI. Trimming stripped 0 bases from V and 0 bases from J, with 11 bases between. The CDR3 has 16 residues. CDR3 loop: CASSYSLGRLNTEAFF. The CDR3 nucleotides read TGTGCCAGCAGTTACTCTCTCGGCAGGCTGAACACTGAAGCTTTCTTT.

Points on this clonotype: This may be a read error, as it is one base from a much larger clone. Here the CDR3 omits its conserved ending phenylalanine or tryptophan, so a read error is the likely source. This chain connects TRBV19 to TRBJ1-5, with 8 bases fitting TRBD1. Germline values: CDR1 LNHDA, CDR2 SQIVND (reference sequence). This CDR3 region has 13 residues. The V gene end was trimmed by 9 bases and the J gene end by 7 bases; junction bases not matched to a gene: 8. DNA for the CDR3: TGTGCCAGGGACAGGGCAAGGAGGCAGCCCCAGCATTTG. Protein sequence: CARDRARRQPQHL.

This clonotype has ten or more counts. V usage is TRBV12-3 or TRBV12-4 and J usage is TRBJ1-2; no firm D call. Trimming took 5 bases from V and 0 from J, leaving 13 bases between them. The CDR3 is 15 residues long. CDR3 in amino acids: CASSEPGLANYGYTF. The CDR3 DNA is TGTGCCAGCAGTGAACCGGGGTTAGCTAACTATGGCTACACCTTC.

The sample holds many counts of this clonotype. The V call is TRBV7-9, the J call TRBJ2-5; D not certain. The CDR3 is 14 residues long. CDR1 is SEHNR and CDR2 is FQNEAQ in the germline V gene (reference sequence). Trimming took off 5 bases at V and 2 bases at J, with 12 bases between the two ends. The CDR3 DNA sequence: TGTGCCAGCAGCCCGCCGACAAGACAAGAGACCCAGTACTTC. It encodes CASSPPTRQETQYF. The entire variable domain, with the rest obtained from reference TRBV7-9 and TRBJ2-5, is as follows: DTGVSQNPRHKITKRGQNVTFRCDPISEHNRLYWYRQTLGQGPEFLTYFQNEAQLEKSRLLSDRFSAERPKGSFSTLEIQRTEQGDSAMYLCASSPPTRQETQYFGPGTRLLVL.

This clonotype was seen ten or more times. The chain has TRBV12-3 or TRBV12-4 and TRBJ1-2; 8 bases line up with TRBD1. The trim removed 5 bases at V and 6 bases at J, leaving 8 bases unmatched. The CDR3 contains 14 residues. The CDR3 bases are TGTGCCAGCAGTCCCGGGACAGGACGTGATGGCTACACCTTC. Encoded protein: CASSPGTGRDGYTF.

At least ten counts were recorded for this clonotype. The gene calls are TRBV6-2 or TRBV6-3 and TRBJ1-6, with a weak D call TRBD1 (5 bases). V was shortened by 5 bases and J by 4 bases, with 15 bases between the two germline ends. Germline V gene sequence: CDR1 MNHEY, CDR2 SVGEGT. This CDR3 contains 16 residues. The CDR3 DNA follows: TGTGCCAGCAGTAACCCGGGACGGAGTTATAATTCACCCCTCCACTTT. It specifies CASSNPGRSYNSPLHF.

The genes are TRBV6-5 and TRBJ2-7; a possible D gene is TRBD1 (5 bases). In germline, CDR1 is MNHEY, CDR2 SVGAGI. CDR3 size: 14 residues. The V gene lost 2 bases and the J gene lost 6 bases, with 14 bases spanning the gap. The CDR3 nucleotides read TGTGCCAGCAGTTACGGAACGCAGGGTGTCGAGCAGTACTTC. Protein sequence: CASSYGTQGVEQYF.

The CDR3 region has the DNA TGTGCCAGCAGTTTGCGAAAGGCTGTGGGCAATCAGCCCCAGCATTTT. Amino acid sequence: CASSLRKAVGNQPQHF. V gene TRBV28 combines with J gene TRBJ1-5; D uncertain. V lost 3 bases and J lost 2, with 14 bases in between. Germline V gene data show CDR1 as MDHEN and CDR2 as SYDVKM. This CDR3 is 16 amino acids long. The entire variable domain, with the rest obtained from reference TRBV28 and TRBJ1-5, is as follows: DVKVTQSSRYLVKRTGEKVFLECVQDMDHENMFWYRQDPGLGLRLIYFSYDVKMKEKGDIPEGYSVSREKKERFSLILESASTNQTSMYLCASSLRKAVGNQPQHFGDGTRLSIL.